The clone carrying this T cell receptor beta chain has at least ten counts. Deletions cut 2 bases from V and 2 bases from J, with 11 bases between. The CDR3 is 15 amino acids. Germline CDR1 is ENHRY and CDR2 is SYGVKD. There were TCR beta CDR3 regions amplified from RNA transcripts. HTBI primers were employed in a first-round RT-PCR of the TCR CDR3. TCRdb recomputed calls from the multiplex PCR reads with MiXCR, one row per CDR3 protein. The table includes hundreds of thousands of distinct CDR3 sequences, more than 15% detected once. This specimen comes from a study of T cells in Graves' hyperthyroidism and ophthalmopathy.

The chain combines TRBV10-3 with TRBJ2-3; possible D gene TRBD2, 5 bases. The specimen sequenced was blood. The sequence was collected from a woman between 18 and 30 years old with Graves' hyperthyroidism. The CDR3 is CAISESGKPTDTQYF. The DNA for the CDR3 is TGTGCCATCAGTGAGAGCGGAAAACCCACAGATACGCAGTATTTT.